The subject of this entry is one T cell receptor (beta chain). The antigen is not known. The sample comes from a study of beta chain features in type 1 diabetes. Expressed TCRB transcripts were sequenced because the entire RNA isolate underwent reverse transcription. An average of roughly 1 million reads was obtained from stem cell-like memory T cell samples. Profiled with immunoSEQ multiplex PCR; TCRdb holds only in-frame clones, not every one. This table has about 15,000 clones, around 77% appearing once. It was via CD45RO/CCR7/CD25/CD127/CD95/CD27 that CD4+ naive, central memory, regulatory and stem cell-like memory cells were sorted. Trimming shortened V by 3 bases and J by 12 bases, and 18 bases separated the two germline ends. The germline V gene encodes CDR1 KGHSH and CDR2 LQKENI. This CDR3 has 13 residues. Study-wide findings and caveats: Individuals with type 1 diabetes displayed fewer insertions and more deletions at VDJ junctions. In all four CD4+ subsets, TCRB CDR3 length was significantly, moderately reduced in type 1 diabetes. PCR, the amplification step, might favor shorter templates, equally in patients and controls.

The source is a woman between 18 and 29 years old with type 1 diabetes. Specimen: stem cell memory CD4+ T cells from blood. The V gene is TRBV18, the J gene TRBJ2-7, with D tentatively TRBD2 (5 bases). The CDR3 DNA sequence: TGTGCCAGCTCACCGGGGAATAGGGAGCGATCGTACGTC. Its protein is CASSPGNRERSYV.